Below are 9 T cell receptor beta chains sequenced from a single sample in a study of regulatory T cells in long-lasting Graves disease. The time point: newly diagnosed GD, antithyroid drugs for less than 3 months. There was RNA extracted from PBMCs, and the TCR library was made from it. Arm-PCR of CDR3 regions with iRepertoire HTBI primers generated TCR beta libraries. TCRdb reprocessed the multiplex PCR reads with MiXCR, giving one entry per CDR3 protein. The sample contains about 620,000 distinct CDR3 sequences, under 20% of which appear only once. These data were likewise used in another study, on T cells in Graves' hyperthyroidism and ophthalmopathy.

This material consisted of peripheral blood mononuclear cells (PBMCs), taken at new diagnosis, from a patient treated with antithyroid drugs. The receptors originated from a woman in her twenties or thirties with Graves disease.

The chain joins TRBV3-1 to TRBJ2-2; no clear D gene. V was shortened by 2 bases and J by 8 bases, with 9 bases between the two germline ends. This CDR3 comprises 13 residues. CDR1 and CDR2 (germline): LGHDT, YNNKEL (reference sequence). CDR3 coding DNA: TGTGCCAGCAGCCAATTTAGCCCTGGGGAGCTGTTTTTT. The encoded protein is CASSQFSPGELFF.

This clonotype has at least ten counts. This chain joins TRBV7-2 and TRBJ2-7; 9 bases agree with TRBD2. CDR1 and CDR2 from the germline V gene are SGHTA and FQGNSA. The CDR3 runs 15 residues. Unmatched junction bases numbered 10, after V lost 4 bases and J lost 6 bases. CDR3 sequence (DNA): TGTGCCAGCAGCTATCGGACTAGCGTGTCCCGCGAGCAGTACTTC. Its protein product is CASSYRTSVSREQYF.

This chain connects TRBV6-1 to TRBJ2-7, with 9 bases lining up with TRBD1. This CDR3 is built from 15 residues. The germline V gene has CDR1 MNHNS and CDR2 SASEGT. J lost 4 bases, V lost 5 bases, and 9 bases had no gene match. CDR3 DNA sequence: TGTGCCAGCAGTCAAGGACAGGGGAAATCGTACGAGCAGTACTTC. Residues: CASSQGQGKSYEQYF.

DNA for the CDR3: TGCAGTGCTAGAGAAAGGACACTCAATTCACCCCTCCACTTT. Protein product: CSARERTLNSPLHF. The chain links TRBV20-1 to TRBJ1-6, with D possibly being TRBD1 (5 bases). The CDR3 sequence is 14 residues long. The germline V and J ends were trimmed by 0 bases and 7 bases, with 10 bases remaining between them. CDR1 is DFQATT and CDR2 is SNEGSKA in the germline V gene (reference sequence).

This clonotype showed up just a few times. The chain joins TRBV20-1 to TRBJ1-1, with TRBD1 matching 7 bases. This CDR3 spans 13 amino acids. Germline V gene lookup returns CDR1 DFQATT and CDR2 SNEGSKA (reference sequence). V lost 6 bases, J lost 4 bases, and 8 bases stayed unmatched. The CDR3 DNA reads TGCAGTGCCGACCGACAGGGAGCCACTGAAGCTTTCTTT. Translation gives CSADRQGATEAFF.

Many counts were recorded for this clonotype. This rearrangement joins TRBV7-2 to TRBJ2-1; no clear D gene. The germline gives CDR1 SGHTA, CDR2 FQGNSA. The CDR3 covers 15 residues. Trimming cost V 2 bases and J 8 bases, with 16 bases left between them. This CDR3 is CASSLWGVGVDEQFF. The CDR3 DNA reads TGTGCCAGCAGCTTATGGGGTGTGGGCGTGGATGAGCAGTTCTTC.

The chain couples TRBV29-1 to TRBJ1-2, with D perhaps TRBD1 (6 bases). This CDR3 is built from 13 residues. Looked up from germline, CDR1 is SQVTM and CDR2 is ANQGSEA. Trimming removed 7 bases from V and 6 bases from J, with 18 bases in between. CDR3 sequence reads: CSARYGQLHGYTF. CDR3 coding DNA: TGCAGCGCCCGATATGGACAGCTACATGGCTACACCTTC.

Ten or more counts support this clonotype. The chain has TRBV5-6 and TRBJ2-7; D is perhaps TRBD1 (5 bases). Trimming removed 1 base at V and 0 bases at J, with 11 bases between. CDR1 SGHDT and CDR2 YYEEEE come from the germline V gene. The CDR3 covers 15 residues. CDR3 nucleotide sequence: TGTGCCAGCAGCTTGATCCAGGGCAGCTCCTACGAGCAGTACTTC. Translation gives CASSLIQGSSYEQYF.

The count of this clonotype is one. The chain joins TRBV6-2 or TRBV6-3 to TRBJ1-6, with D perhaps matching TRBD1 (6 bases). Looked up from germline, CDR1 is MNHEY and CDR2 is SVGEGT. The CDR3 is 15 residues long. V lost 8 bases and J lost 0, with 11 bases in between. CDR3 region: CASFEGGSYNSPLHF. In nucleotides, the CDR3 is TGTGCCAGCTTCGAAGGGGGCTCCTATAATTCACCCCTCCACTTT.